The clone carrying this TCR beta chain was seen more than once but under ten times. This specimen comes from a study of T-cell memory formation after mild COVID-19. CDR1 is SGHVS, CDR2 FQNEAQ, per germline. The ends were cut back, 3 bases at V and 3 bases at J, with 18 bases in the middle. The CDR3 loop spans 17 amino acids. TCRdb reanalysed the 5' RACE reads using MiXCR and keeps one entry per CDR3 protein. The sample consists of around 510,000 distinct CDR3 sequences, about 20% of them appearing once. The J gene is TRBJ2-1, the V gene TRBV7-8, with D hard to call. This TCR was sampled from an adult woman who had mild COVID-19 (a few samples of this study predate the infection). Cell type and time point are not known. The sequencing sample was made of PBMCs or a T cell subset sorted from them (not recorded which). In DNA, the CDR3 is TGTGCCAGCAGCTTCGCCCCCCGACGGATTCTCTACAATGAGCAGTTCTTC. It is translated as CASSFAPRRILYNEQFF.